The present entry profiles one T cell receptor beta chain with its context. This sample was included in a study of regulatory T cells in long-lasting Graves disease. For the study at large: In persistent Graves' disease, antithyroid drugs had been taken for over 5 years and TSH receptor antibodies stayed positive.

The authors built TCR beta libraries using iRepertoire HTBI primers and Arm-PCR of CDR3 regions. MiXCR, run by TCRdb on the multiplex PCR reads, gives a single entry per CDR3 protein. This table holds about 400,000 distinct CDR3 sequences, less than 25% found once. Trimming removed 5 bases from V and 5 bases from J, with 10 bases in between. The CDR3 has 13 residues. Documented time point: persistent/refractory GD, antithyroid drugs over 5 years with positive TRAb. RNA from PBMCs was the source of the TCR library. It was American Thyroid Association guidelines that determined Graves' disease diagnosis. From an endocrinology department in Xi'an, China, came the patients. Into tubes containing EDTA, roughly 8.3 milliliters of peripheral blood were drawn.

This sequence originates from a female donor with Graves disease. This rearrangement joins TRBV12-3 or TRBV12-4 to TRBJ1-5; D is unclear. Source: peripheral blood mononuclear cells (PBMCs), taken when the disease was refractory, from a patient treated with antithyroid drugs. As DNA, the CDR3 is TGTGCCAGCAGTCCTCGCGAAGATCAGCCCCAGCATTTT. This translates into CASSPREDQPQHF.